Each of the 21 T cell receptor beta chains below was sequenced from the same sample in a study of technical replicates of blood from several donors. Assay used: immunoSEQ multiplex PCR; TCRdb lists only in-frame clones, some missing. The sample records 84,000 or so clones, around 94% being singletons. The sample taken for sequencing was T cells isolated from PBMCs. These receptors originate from a human donor in good health.

The rearrangement links TRBV5-4 to TRBJ2-2, with D perhaps matching TRBD2 (6 bases). The CDR3 runs to 16 residues. V shed 0 bases and J shed 3 bases, with 12 bases lying between them. The V gene's germline CDR1 is SGHNT and CDR2 YYREEE (reference sequence). The DNA of the CDR3 is TGTGCCAGCAGCTTGGCCCCAGGGAGGTACACCGGGGAGCTGTTTTTT. It codes for CASSLAPGRYTGELFF.

The rearrangement joins TRBV7-6 to TRBJ2-1, with D unclear. Germline V gives CDR1 SGHVS, CDR2 FNYEAQ. CDR3 size: 14 residues. The ends were cut back, 2 bases at V and 1 base at J, with 6 bases in the middle. The CDR3 coding sequence is TGTGCCAGCAGCTTAACAAATTCCTACAATGAGCAGTTCTTC. The encoded protein is CASSLTNSYNEQFF.

The J gene is TRBJ1-4, the V gene TRBV30; weak D call: TRBD1 (6 bases). From germline, CDR1 is GTSNPN and CDR2 SVGIG (reference sequence). The CDR3 contains 14 residues. The V gene lost 3 bases and the J gene lost 7 bases, with 15 bases spanning the gap. The CDR3, as DNA: TGTGCCTGGAGAGCCGCGGGGGCGGTTGAAAAACTGTTTTTT. Encoded protein: CAWRAAGAVEKLFF.

The V gene is TRBV11-2, the J gene TRBJ1-1, with TRBD1 as a possible D gene (6 bases). Trimming took 0 bases from V and 10 from J, leaving 15 bases between them. Germline V CDR1 and CDR2: SGHAT, FQNNGV. The CDR3 length is 14 residues. In nucleotides, the CDR3 is TGTGCCAGCAGCTTAGAATTGGCAGGGGCCGGAGCTTTCTTT. Its translation: CASSLELAGAGAFF.

The V and J genes are TRBV2 and TRBJ2-5; the match to TRBD2 covers 8 bases. The CDR3 sequence is 12 residues long. Looked up from germline, CDR1 is SNHLY and CDR2 is FYNNEI. Trimming took 10 bases from V and 0 from J; bases not matched to a gene: 1. The CDR3 loop is CANSGNQETQYF. The CDR3 region has the DNA TGTGCCAATAGCGGGAACCAAGAGACCCAGTACTTC.

V and J are TRBV11-2 and TRBJ2-2; TRBD2 matches 10 bases. Trimming took 3 bases from V and 8 from J; bases not matched to a gene: 9. The CDR3 totals 16 residues. Germline V CDR1 and CDR2: SGHAT, FQNNGV. CDR3 sequence reads: CASSFSSGRNSGELFF. In nucleotides, the CDR3 is TGTGCCAGCAGCTTTTCTAGCGGGAGAAATAGTGGGGAGCTGTTTTTT.

The rearrangement uses TRBV4-2 and TRBJ2-1; 9 nucleotides agree with TRBD2. CDR3 length: 16 amino acids. The trim removed 1 base at V and 5 bases at J, leaving 6 bases unmatched. The V gene's germline CDR1 is LGHNA and CDR2 YNFKEQ. The CDR3 here is CASSQGDGLAHNEQFF. CDR3 nucleotides: TGTGCCAGCAGCCAAGGTGATGGACTAGCGCACAATGAGCAGTTCTTC.

The J gene is TRBJ1-3, the V gene TRBV5-4; 7 bases line up with TRBD1. Germline CDR1 reads SGHNT; CDR2 reads YYREEE (reference sequence). The CDR3 is 14 amino acids. J lost 0 bases, V lost 5 bases, and 2 bases had no gene match. Here the CDR3 reads CASRQGNSGNTIYF. In DNA form, the CDR3 reads TGTGCCAGCAGACAGGGGAACTCTGGAAACACCATATATTTT.

The chain employs TRBV18 and TRBJ2-1, with D possibly TRBD2 on 6 matching bases. CDR1 is KGHSH, CDR2 LQKENI, per germline. Deletions cut 3 bases from V and 7 bases from J, with 10 bases between. The CDR3 spans 13 residues. As DNA, the CDR3 is TGTGCCAGCTCACCGGGACTCCTAAATGAGCAGTTCTTC. Protein: CASSPGLLNEQFF.

V is TRBV7-2 and J is TRBJ1-5, with D perhaps TRBD1 (6 bases). CDR1 SGHTA and CDR2 FQGNSA come from the germline V gene. The CDR3 length is 15 residues. V lost 3 bases and J 4 bases, leaving 13 bases between the germline ends. This CDR3 reads CASSFLRGGNQPQHF. CDR3 bases: TGTGCCAGCAGCTTTCTGAGGGGGGGAAATCAGCCCCAGCATTTT. Complete variable domain (other parts from reference TRBV7-2 and TRBJ1-5): GAGVSQSPSNKVTEKGKDVELRCDPISGHTALYWYRQSLGQGLEFLIYFQGNSAPDKSGLPSDRFSAERTGGSVSTLTIQRTQQEDSAVYLCASSFLRGGNQPQHFGDGTRLSIL.

The V gene is TRBV29-1, the J gene TRBJ1-1, with 9 bases fitting TRBD1. With V trimmed by 8 bases and J by 1 base, 5 bases remained unmatched. The germline V gene has CDR1 SQVTM and CDR2 ANQGSEA. The CDR3 is 13 amino acids. CDR3 sequence reads: CSSDRGKNTEAFF. For the CDR3, the DNA is TGCAGCTCCGACAGGGGGAAGAACACTGAAGCTTTCTTT.

The V call is TRBV5-1, the J call TRBJ2-5; maybe TRBD2 (6 bases). The germline V gene encodes CDR1 SGHRS and CDR2 YFSETQ. The ends were cut back, 3 bases at V and 5 bases at J, with 23 bases in the middle. The CDR3 totals 17 residues. The CDR3 here is CASSSKEYSKGGETQYF. CDR3 bases: TGCGCCAGCAGCTCGAAAGAATACAGCAAAGGAGGGGAGACCCAGTACTTC.

The chain uses TRBV11-3 and TRBJ2-2, with a tentative D call TRBD2 (5 bases). The CDR3 has 14 residues. Germline CDR1 and CDR2: SGHNT and YENEEA. Deletions cut 6 bases from V and 4 bases from J, with 12 bases between. DNA for the CDR3: TGTGCCAGCAGTGGTCGGGCGGGCACCGGGGAGCTGTTTTTT. This gives the protein CASSGRAGTGELFF.

CDR3 sequence (DNA): TGTGCCAGCAGCCAAACTCGGGACACTGAAGCTTTCTTT. Amino acids: CASSQTRDTEAFF. V and J are TRBV14 and TRBJ1-1; no definite D call. V gave up 2 bases and J gave up 3 bases, with 7 bases separating them. Germline V CDR1 and CDR2: SGHDN, FVKESK. The CDR3 covers 13 residues.

This chain links TRBV19 with TRBJ2-6, with TRBD1 matching over 12 bases. The CDR3 runs 19 residues. The germline gives CDR1 LNHDA, CDR2 SQIVND (reference sequence). The V segment lost 5 bases and the J segment 1 base; nucleotides outside the gene matches: 9. CDR3 region: CASSPHWGQGASGANVLTF. The CDR3 region has the DNA TGTGCCAGTAGTCCCCATTGGGGACAGGGGGCATCTGGGGCCAACGTCCTGACTTTC.

In its sample, this clone was seen once. This chain uses TRBV19 with TRBJ2-3; TRBD2 aligns across 11 bases. The CDR3 runs to 15 residues. The ends lost 3 bases at V and 6 bases at J; junction bases unmatched: 5. Per germline, CDR1 LNHDA and CDR2 SQIVND (reference sequence). CDR3 DNA sequence: TGTGCCAGTAGTATGGGCGCTAGCGGGAGGGATACGCAGTATTTT. As protein: CASSMGASGRDTQYF.

This rearrangement joins TRBV5-1 to TRBJ1-1, with D possibly TRBD1 on 5 matching bases. Per germline, CDR1 SGHRS and CDR2 YFSETQ. The V gene lost 0 bases and the J gene lost 5 bases, with 14 bases spanning the gap. CDR3 length: 15 amino acids. CDR3 residues: CASSLAGTGDTEAFF. CDR3 DNA sequence: TGCGCCAGCAGCTTGGCCGGGACTGGGGATACTGAAGCTTTCTTT.

V gene TRBV2 combines with J gene TRBJ1-5; the D gene is possibly TRBD1 (6 bases). Germline V gene lookup returns CDR1 SNHLY and CDR2 FYNNEI. The V and J ends lost 2 bases and 6 bases respectively, with 14 bases between them. The CDR3 has 15 residues. CDR3 in DNA: TGTGCCAGCAGTGAAACGGGGGGGCCAGGTCAGCCCCAGCATTTT. Its protein product is CASSETGGPGQPQHF.

V gene TRBV29-1 combines with J gene TRBJ1-3, with TRBD1 identical over 8 bases. V lost 5 bases, J lost 5 bases, and 5 bases stayed unmatched. Germline values: CDR1 SQVTM, CDR2 ANQGSEA. The CDR3 runs 13 residues. The CDR3 sequence: CSVRTGMRNTIYF. The CDR3 region has the DNA TGCAGCGTTCGGACAGGGATGAGAAACACCATATATTTT.

V gene TRBV5-6 combines with J gene TRBJ2-1; 14 nucleotides agree with TRBD2. This CDR3 comprises 16 residues. Per the germline V gene, CDR1 is SGHDT and CDR2 is YYEEEE. The V segment lost 3 bases and the J segment 8 bases; nucleotides outside the gene matches: 7. The CDR3 DNA is TGTGCCAGCAGCTCCCCGGGACTAGCGGGGGCCTATGAGCAGTTCTTC. It encodes CASSSPGLAGAYEQFF.

The J gene is TRBJ2-1, the V gene TRBV4-2; 7 nucleotides match TRBD2. With 0 bases clipped from V and 9 bases from J, the junction kept 8 bases outside the gene matches. CDR1 and CDR2 (germline): LGHNA, YNFKEQ. There are 15 residues in the CDR3. As DNA, the CDR3 is TGTGCCAGCAGCCAAGATCTAAGACTAGCCGGTGAGCAGTTCTTC. Translation: CASSQDLRLAGEQFF.